This T cell receptor (beta chain) emerged from a study of blood T cell repertoires in COVID-19. The overall study: The United States, Italy and Spain were the sources of the acute and convalescent COVID-19 samples. From T cells, B-cell-depleted T cells, or PBMCs came the material, which was cDNA or gDNA.

Source study methods: Reference gene primer amplification yielded estimated nucleated cell counts. Measured with immunoSEQ multiplex PCR; TCRdb has only the in-frame clones, and not every one. For V, J and clone size, that table is used; D and trimming come from the DNA. The sample has roughly 100,000 clones, almost 85% seen once; the top ten hold about 10%. V lost 3 bases and J 6 bases, leaving 8 bases between the germline ends. The CDR3 consists of 12 residues. The sample consisted of peripheral blood. This sequence joins TRBV12-3 or TRBV12-4 and TRBJ1-1, with no clear D. This clonotype was sampled from a man between 65 and 85 years old with acute or convalescent COVID-19. CDR3 sequence: CASSFLLSEAFF. DNA of the CDR3: TGTGCCAGCAGTTTCTTGTTGTCTGAAGCTTTCTTT.